This T cell receptor beta chain was profiled in a study of persistence of HIV-infected CD4 T cells. About the research overall: Donors had been on suppressive ART for a median of approximately eight years. Anti-CD3/anti-CD28 stimulation activated a higher proportion of cells than antigen stimulation, with lower memory fraction.

Points on this clone: Its antigen is not known.

The libraries were made with immunoSEQ version 4 in survey mode. The assay was immunoSEQ multiplex PCR, and TCRdb's table has in-frame clones only and misses some. The sample records 37,000 or so clones, roughly 87% being singletons. Cells were stimulated nonspecifically with anti-CD3/anti-CD28 magnetic beads. Sorting of responding CD4+ T cells relied on upregulated CD40 ligand together with CD69. Undetectable plasma HIV-1 RNA below 50 copies/mL lasted at least 4 years. The CDR3 contains 13 residues. Trimming removed 2 bases from V and 5 bases from J, with 7 bases in between. Germline V CDR1 and CDR2: SGHTA, FQGNSA.

This chain joins TRBV7-2 and TRBJ2-4; D is unclear. Sequencing was performed on CD4+ T cells sorted from PBMCs after roughly 18-hour stimulation, taken from a patient who received antiretroviral therapy. The receptor comes from an adult man with HIV who was CMV-seropositive. CDR3 region: CASSLFQENIQYF. Written as DNA, the CDR3 is TGTGCCAGCAGCTTATTTCAGGAAAACATTCAGTACTTC.